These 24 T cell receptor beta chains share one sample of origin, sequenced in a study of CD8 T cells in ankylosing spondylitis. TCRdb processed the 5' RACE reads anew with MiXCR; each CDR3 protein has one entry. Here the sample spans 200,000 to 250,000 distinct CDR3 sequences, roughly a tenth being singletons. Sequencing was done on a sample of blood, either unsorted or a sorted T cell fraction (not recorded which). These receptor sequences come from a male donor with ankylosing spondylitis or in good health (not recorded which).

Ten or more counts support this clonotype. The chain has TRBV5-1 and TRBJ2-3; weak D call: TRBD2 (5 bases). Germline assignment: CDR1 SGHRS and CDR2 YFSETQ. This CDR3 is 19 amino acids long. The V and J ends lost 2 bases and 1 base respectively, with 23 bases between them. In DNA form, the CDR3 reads TGCGCCAGCAGCTTTGCGGGCCTAAACCCCCGCTCCGGCACAGATACGCAGTATTTT. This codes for CASSFAGLNPRSGTDTQYF.

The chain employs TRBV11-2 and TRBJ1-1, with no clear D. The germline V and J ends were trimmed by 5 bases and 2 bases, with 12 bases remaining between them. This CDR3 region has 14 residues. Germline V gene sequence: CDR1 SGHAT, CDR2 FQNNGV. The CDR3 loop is CASSAFLRNTEAFF. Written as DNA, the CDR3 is TGTGCCAGCAGCGCATTCTTGCGTAACACTGAAGCTTTCTTT.

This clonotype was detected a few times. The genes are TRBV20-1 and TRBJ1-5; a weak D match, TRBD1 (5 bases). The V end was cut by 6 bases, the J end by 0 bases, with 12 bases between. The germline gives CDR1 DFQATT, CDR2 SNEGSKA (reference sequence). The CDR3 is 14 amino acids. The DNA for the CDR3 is TGCAGTGCCCGGGACGGTGATAGCAATCAGCCCCAGCATTTT. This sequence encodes CSARDGDSNQPQHF.

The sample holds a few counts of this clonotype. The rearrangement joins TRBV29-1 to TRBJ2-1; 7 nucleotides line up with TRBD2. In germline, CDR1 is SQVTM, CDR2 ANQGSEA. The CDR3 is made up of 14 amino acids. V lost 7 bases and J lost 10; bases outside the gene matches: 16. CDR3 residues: CSARAGGRGNEQFF. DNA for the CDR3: TGCAGCGCGCGCGCAGGCGGGAGAGGGAACGAGCAGTTCTTC.

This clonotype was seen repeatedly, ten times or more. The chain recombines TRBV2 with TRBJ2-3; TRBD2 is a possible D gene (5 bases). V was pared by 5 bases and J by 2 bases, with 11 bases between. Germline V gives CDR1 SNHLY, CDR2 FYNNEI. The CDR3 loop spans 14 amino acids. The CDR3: CASSLWTSTDTQYF. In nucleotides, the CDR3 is TGTGCCAGCAGTCTCTGGACTTCCACAGATACGCAGTATTTT.

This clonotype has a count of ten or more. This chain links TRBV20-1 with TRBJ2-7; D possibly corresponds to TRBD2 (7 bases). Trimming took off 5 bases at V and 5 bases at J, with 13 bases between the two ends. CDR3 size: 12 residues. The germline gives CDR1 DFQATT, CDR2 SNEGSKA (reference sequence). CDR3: CSASGGGNEQYF. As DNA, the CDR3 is TGCAGTGCTTCTGGGGGGGGCAACGAGCAGTACTTC.

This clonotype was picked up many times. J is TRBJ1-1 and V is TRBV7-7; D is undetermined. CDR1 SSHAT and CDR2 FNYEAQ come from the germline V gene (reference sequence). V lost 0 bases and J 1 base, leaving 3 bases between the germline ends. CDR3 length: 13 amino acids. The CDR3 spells CASSLARNTEAFF. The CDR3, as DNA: TGTGCCAGCAGCTTAGCGAGGAACACTGAAGCTTTCTTT. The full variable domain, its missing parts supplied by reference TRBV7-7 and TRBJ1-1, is GAGVSQSPRYKVTKRGQDVTLRCDPISSHATLYWYQQALGQGPEFLTYFNYEAQPDKSGLPSDRFSAERPEGSISTLTIQRTEQRDSAMYRCASSLARNTEAFFGQGTRLTVV.

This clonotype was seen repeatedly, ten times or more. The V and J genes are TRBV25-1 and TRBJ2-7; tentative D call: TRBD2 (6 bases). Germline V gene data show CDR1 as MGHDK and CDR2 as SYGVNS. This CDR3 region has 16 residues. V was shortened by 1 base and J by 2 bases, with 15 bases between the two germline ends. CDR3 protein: CASSEFGGARTYEQYF. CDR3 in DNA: TGTGCCAGCAGTGAATTCGGAGGGGCCCGAACCTACGAGCAGTACTTC.

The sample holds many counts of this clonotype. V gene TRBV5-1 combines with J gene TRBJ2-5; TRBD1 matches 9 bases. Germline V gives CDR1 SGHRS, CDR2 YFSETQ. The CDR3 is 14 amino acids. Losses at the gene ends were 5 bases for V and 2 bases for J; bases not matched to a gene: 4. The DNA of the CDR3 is TGCGCCAGCAGTTTTGGACAGGGGCAAGAGACCCAGTACTTC. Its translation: CASSFGQGQETQYF.

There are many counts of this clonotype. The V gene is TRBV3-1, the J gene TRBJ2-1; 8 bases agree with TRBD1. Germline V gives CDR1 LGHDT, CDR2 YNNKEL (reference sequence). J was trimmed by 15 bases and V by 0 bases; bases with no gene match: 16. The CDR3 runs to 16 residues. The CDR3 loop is CASSQDPGGSASRGFF. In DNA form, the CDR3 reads TGTGCCAGCAGCCAAGACCCAGGGGGCTCGGCCTCGCGGGGGTTCTTC.

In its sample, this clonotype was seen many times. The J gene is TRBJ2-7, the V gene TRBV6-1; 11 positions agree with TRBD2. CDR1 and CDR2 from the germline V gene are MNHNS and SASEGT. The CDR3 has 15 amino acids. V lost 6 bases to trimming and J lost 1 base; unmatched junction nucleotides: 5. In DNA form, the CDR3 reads TGTGCCAGCAGCCAGACTAGCGGGATATCCTACGAGCAGTACTTC. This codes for CASSQTSGISYEQYF.

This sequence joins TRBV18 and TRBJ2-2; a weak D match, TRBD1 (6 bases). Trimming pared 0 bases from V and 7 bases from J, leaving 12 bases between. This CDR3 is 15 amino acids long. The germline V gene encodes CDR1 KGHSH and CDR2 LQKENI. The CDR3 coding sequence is TGTGCCAGCTCACCACCGGCACAGGGCTTCGGGGAGCTGTTTTTT. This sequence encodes CASSPPAQGFGELFF.

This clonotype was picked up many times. The CDR3 sequence is CASSVDSSNYGYTF. The DNA for the CDR3 is TGTGCCAGCAGTGTCGACAGTTCTAACTATGGCTACACCTTC. The J gene is TRBJ1-2, the V gene TRBV25-1; possibly TRBD1 for D (5 bases). The CDR3 is 14 amino acids. Germline V gives CDR1 MGHDK, CDR2 SYGVNS. Trimming shortened V by 4 bases and J by 0 bases, and 9 bases separated the two germline ends.

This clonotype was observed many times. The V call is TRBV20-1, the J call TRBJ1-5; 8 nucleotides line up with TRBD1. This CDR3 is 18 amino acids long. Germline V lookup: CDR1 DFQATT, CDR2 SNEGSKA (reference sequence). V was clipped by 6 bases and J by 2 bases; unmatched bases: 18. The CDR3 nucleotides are TGCAGTGCCAGCAGCGAAGACAGGGGTAATCTTCGCAATCAGCCCCAGCATTTT. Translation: CSASSEDRGNLRNQPQHF.

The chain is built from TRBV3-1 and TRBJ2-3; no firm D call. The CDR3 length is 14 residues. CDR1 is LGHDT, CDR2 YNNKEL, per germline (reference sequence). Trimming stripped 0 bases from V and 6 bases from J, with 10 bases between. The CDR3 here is CASSQDLTEDTQYF. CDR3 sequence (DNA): TGTGCCAGCAGCCAAGATCTCACAGAGGATACGCAGTATTTT.

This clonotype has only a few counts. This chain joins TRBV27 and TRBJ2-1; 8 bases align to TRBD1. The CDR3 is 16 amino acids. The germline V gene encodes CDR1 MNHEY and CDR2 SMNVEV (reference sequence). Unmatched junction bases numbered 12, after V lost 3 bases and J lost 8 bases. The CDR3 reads CASSFIPGQGGDEQFF. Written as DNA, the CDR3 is TGTGCCAGCAGTTTTATTCCCGGACAGGGAGGCGATGAGCAGTTCTTC.

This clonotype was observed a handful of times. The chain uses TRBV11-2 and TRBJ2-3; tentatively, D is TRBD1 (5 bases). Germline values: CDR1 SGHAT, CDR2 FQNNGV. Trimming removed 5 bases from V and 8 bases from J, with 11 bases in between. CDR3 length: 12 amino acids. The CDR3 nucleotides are TGTGCCAGCAGCCAGGGTAGGACTACGCAGTATTTT. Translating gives CASSQGRTTQYF.

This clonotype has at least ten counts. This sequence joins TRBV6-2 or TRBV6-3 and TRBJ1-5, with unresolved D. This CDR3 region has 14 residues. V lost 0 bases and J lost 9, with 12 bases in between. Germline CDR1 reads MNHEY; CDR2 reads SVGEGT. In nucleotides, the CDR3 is TGTGCCAGCAGTTACTCGAACAGTCTTTGGCCCCAGCATTTT. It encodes CASSYSNSLWPQHF.

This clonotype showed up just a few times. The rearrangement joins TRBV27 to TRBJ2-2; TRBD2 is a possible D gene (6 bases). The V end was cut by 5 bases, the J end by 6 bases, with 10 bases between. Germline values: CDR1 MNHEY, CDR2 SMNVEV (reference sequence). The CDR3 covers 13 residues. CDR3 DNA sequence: TGTGCCAGCAGTCCCGGAGGGTCCGGGGAGCTGTTTTTT. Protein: CASSPGGSGELFF.

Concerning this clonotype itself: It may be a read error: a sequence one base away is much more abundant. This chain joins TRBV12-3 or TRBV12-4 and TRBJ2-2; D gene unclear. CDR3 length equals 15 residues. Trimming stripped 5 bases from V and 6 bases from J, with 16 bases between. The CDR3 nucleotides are TGTGCCAGCAGTCTTGTCGGAGTAAGGGCCGGGGAGCTGTTTTTT. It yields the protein CASSLVGVRAGELFF.

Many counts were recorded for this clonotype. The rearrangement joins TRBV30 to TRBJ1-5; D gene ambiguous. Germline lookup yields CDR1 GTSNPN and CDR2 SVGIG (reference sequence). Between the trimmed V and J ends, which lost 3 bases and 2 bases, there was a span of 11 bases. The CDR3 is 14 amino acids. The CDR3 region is CAWSNLWGNQPQHF. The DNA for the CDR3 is TGTGCCTGGAGCAACCTCTGGGGCAATCAGCCCCAGCATTTT.

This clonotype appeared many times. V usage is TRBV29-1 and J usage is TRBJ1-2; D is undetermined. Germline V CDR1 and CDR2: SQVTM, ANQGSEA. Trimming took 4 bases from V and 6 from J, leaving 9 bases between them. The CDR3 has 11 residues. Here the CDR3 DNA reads TGCAGCGTTGGCCCCATTGATGGCTACACCTTC. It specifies CSVGPIDGYTF.

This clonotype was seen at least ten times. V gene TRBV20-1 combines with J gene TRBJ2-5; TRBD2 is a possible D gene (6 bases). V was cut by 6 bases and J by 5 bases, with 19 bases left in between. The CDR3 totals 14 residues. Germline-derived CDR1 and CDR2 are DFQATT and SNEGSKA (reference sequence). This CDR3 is CSANTPSRGETQYF. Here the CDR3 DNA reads TGCAGTGCCAACACCCCCTCTCGGGGGGAGACCCAGTACTTC.

CDR3 in amino acids: CASSLLPMEGNEQFF. DNA for the CDR3: TGCGCCAGCAGCTTGCTGCCAATGGAAGGCAATGAGCAGTTCTTC. The V gene is TRBV5-1, the J gene TRBJ2-1; D gene uncertain. The CDR3 covers 15 residues. Per the germline V gene, CDR1 is SGHRS and CDR2 is YFSETQ. V was clipped by 1 base and J by 6 bases, with 14 bases between them.